This T cell receptor (beta chain) was captured by sequencing in a study of T cell responses to AZD1222 COVID-19 vaccine. About the study: Second-dose timings of about 4 or about 12 weeks were pooled.

The repertoire was sequenced with immunoSEQ multiplex PCR; TCRdb's copy has only in-frame clones and lacks some. Of about 140,000 clones listed, 70% to 90% are singletons. The CDR3 contains 15 residues. CDR1 is MDHEN, CDR2 SYDVKM, per germline. With 5 bases removed from V and 2 bases from J, the gap between germline ends came to 10 bases. This clone was recorded only once. The sequencing here drew on peripheral blood, taken on day 0 of AZD1222 vaccination. The TCR was taken from an adult in good health. J is TRBJ2-6 and V is TRBV28, with TRBD1 as a possible D gene (5 bases). CDR3 protein: CASSLGVAGANVLTF. In DNA form, the CDR3 reads TGTGCCAGCAGTCTAGGGGTGGCTGGGGCCAACGTCCTGACTTTC.